The sequence of this T cell receptor beta chain was determined in a study of naive and memory T cell subsets. This clonotype was detected only a few times. The target antigen is unknown. Study-level points and caveats: Over 85% of naive TCR sequences appeared only once after error correction, unlike memory subsets. Possibly reflecting memory cells re-expressing CD45RA, a few larger clonotypes occurred in naive repertoires, especially CD8.

Both TRBC1 and TRBC2 were covered by a beta constant-region primer of two equimolar oligonucleotides. Nested alpha and beta constant-region primers with the SP2 primer drove four PCR rounds on ligated cDNA. TCRdb reprocessed the UMI-ligation and nested PCR reads with MiXCR, giving one entry per CDR3 protein. The sample contains approximately 140,000 distinct CDR3 sequences, approximately 20% of which appear only once. Trimming left V 6 bases short and J 1 base short, with 7 bases between. Germline CDR1 and CDR2: SNHLY and FYNNEI. This CDR3 spans 13 amino acids. The genes are TRBV2 and TRBJ1-5; the D is unclear. The sample taken for sequencing was naive CD8+ T cells from blood. The sequence derives from a human donor in good health. In DNA form, the CDR3 reads TGTGCCAGCAGGATCGGAAGCAATCAGCCCCAGCATTTT. Protein: CASRIGSNQPQHF.